The entry that follows covers one T cell receptor beta chain sequence. The target antigen is unknown. The sample originates from a study of T-cell memory formation after mild COVID-19. Study results and limitations: Pre-infection memory contained some responding clones, which suggested that cross-reactive memory had joined.

With constant-segment primers, 5'RACE yielded cDNA libraries of TCR alpha and TCR beta that carried sample barcodes and UMIs. TCRdb ran MiXCR on the 5' RACE reads and lists one entry per CDR3 protein. The sample holds 200,000 to 300,000 distinct CDR3 sequences; about a sixth are singletons and the top ten take 20% to 25%. The CDR3 has 17 residues. V was clipped by 5 bases and J by 2 bases; unmatched bases: 7. The germline gives CDR1 PRHDT, CDR2 FYEKMQ (reference sequence). The sequencing input was PBMCs or a T cell subset sorted from them (not recorded which). The chain carries TRBV13 and TRBJ2-7; the match to TRBD2 covers 15 bases. This clonotype originated in a man aged 18-30 years who had mild COVID-19 (a few samples of this study predate the infection). Cell type and time point are not known. CDR3 sequence reads: CASSGRTSGGATYEQYF. CDR3 in DNA: TGTGCCAGCAGCGGGCGGACTAGCGGGGGGGCCACCTACGAGCAGTACTTC.